This T cell receptor beta chain appears in the sequencing data of a study of blood T cell repertoires in COVID-19. With respect to this clone: This CDR3 is also generated by other DNA sequences in the sample.

Per the study methods: Reference gene primer amplification in the assay estimated nucleated cell counts. The table came from immunoSEQ multiplex PCR; TCRdb's copy has only in-frame clones and leaves some out. The V and J calls and the clone size are those of that table, but D and trimming were determined from the DNA. The sample holds more than 90,000 clones, about four fifths seen once. CDR3 length: 15 amino acids. Germline-derived CDR1 and CDR2 are LNHNV and YYDKDF (reference sequence). With 0 bases removed from V and 8 bases from J, the gap between germline ends came to 13 bases. Sequencing input: peripheral blood. The sequence was obtained from a woman aged 80 or over with acute or convalescent COVID-19. This chain joins TRBV15 and TRBJ1-4; tentatively, D is TRBD1 (5 bases). Here the CDR3 DNA reads TGTGCCACCAGCAGAGATCGAGGGGAGGGGGAAAAACTGTTTTTT. Protein: CATSRDRGEGEKLFF.